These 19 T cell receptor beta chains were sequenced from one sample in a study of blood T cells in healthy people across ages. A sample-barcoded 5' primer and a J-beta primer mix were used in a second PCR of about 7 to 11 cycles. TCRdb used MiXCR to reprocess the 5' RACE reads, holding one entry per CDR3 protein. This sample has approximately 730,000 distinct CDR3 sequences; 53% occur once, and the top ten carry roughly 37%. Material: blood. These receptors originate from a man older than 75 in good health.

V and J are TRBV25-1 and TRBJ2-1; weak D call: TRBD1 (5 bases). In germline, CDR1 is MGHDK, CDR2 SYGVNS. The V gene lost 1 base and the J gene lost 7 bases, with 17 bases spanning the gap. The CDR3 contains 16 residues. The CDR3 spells CASSEWGGVGKNEQFF. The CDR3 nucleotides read TGTGCCAGCAGTGAATGGGGCGGAGTGGGGAAAAATGAGCAGTTCTTC.

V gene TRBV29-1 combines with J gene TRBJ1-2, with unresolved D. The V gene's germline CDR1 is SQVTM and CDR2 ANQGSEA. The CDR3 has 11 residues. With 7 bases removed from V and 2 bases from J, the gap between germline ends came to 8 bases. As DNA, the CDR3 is TGCAGCGCGGTGGAAAACTATGGCTACACCTTC. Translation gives CSAVENYGYTF.

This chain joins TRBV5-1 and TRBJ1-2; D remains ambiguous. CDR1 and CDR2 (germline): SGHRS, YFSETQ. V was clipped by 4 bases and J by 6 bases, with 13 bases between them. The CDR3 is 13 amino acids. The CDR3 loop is CASSPFRGDGYTF. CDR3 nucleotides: TGCGCCAGCAGCCCGTTTAGAGGCGATGGCTACACCTTC.

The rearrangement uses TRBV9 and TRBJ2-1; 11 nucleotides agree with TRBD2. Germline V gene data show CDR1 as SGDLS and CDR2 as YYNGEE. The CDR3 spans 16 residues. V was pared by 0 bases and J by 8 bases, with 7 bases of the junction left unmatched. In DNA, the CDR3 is TGTGCCAGCAGCGTAGGGGCTAGCGGGAGGACCGATGAGCAGTTCTTC. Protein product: CASSVGASGRTDEQFF.

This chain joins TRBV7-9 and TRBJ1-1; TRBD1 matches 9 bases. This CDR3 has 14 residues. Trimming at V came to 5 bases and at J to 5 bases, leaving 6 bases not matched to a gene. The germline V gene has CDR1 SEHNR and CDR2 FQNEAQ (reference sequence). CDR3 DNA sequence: TGTGCCAGCAGCGCGGGACAGGGCTGGACTGAAGCTTTCTTT. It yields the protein CASSAGQGWTEAFF. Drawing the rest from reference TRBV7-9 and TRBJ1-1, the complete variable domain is DTGVSQNPRHKITKRGQNVTFRCDPISEHNRLYWYRQTLGQGPEFLTYFQNEAQLEKSRLLSDRFSAERPKGSFSTLEIQRTEQGDSAMYLCASSAGQGWTEAFFGQGTRLTVV.

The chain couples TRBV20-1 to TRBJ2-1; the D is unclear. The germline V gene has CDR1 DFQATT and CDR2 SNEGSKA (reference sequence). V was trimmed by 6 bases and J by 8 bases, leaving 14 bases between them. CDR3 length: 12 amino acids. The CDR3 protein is CSAPRENHEQFF. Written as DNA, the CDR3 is TGCAGTGCCCCAAGGGAAAACCATGAGCAGTTCTTC.

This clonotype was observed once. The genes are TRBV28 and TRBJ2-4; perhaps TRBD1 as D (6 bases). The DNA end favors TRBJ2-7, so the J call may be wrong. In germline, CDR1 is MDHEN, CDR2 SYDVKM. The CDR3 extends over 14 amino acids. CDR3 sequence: CASSPTGTRYEQYF. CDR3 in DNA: TGTGCCAGCAGCCCGACCGGGACAAGATACGAGCAGTACTTC.

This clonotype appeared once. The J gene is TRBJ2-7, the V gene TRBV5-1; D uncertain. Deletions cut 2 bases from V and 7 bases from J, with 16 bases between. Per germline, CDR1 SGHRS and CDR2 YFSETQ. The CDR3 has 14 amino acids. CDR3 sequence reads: CASSFRNPEGEQYF. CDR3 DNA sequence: TGCGCCAGCAGCTTCCGGAACCCCGAAGGGGAGCAGTACTTC.

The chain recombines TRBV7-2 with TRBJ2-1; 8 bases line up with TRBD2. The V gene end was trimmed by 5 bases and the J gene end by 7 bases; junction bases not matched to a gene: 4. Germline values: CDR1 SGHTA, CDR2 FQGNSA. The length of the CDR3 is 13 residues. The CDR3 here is CASSLGTRNEQFF. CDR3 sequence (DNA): TGTGCCAGCAGCCTAGGGACTAGGAATGAGCAGTTCTTC.

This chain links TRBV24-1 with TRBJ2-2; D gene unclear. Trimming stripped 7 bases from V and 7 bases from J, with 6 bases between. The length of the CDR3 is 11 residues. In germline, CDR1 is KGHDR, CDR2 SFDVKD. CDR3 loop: CATSLSGELFF. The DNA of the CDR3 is TGTGCCACCAGCCTTAGCGGGGAGCTGTTTTTT.

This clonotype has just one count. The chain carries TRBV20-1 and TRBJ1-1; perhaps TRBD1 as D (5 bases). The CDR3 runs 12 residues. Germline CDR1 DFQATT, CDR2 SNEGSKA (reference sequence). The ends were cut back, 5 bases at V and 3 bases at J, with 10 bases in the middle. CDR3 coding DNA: TGCAGTGCTCGGGACCGATACACTGAAGCTTTCTTT. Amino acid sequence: CSARDRYTEAFF.

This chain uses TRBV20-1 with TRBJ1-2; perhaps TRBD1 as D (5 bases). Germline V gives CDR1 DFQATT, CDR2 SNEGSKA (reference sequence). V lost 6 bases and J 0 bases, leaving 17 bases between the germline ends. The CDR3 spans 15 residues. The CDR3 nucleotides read TGCAGTGCCCCGAGTGAGGGGAATTCTAACTATGGCTACACCTTC. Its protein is CSAPSEGNSNYGYTF.

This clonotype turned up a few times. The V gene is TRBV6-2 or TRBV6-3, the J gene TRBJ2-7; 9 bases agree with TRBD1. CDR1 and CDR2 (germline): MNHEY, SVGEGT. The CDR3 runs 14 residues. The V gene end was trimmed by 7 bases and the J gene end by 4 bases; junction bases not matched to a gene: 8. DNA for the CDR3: TGTGCCAGCATTCGGGACAGGGAAACGTACGAGCAGTACTTC. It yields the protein CASIRDRETYEQYF.

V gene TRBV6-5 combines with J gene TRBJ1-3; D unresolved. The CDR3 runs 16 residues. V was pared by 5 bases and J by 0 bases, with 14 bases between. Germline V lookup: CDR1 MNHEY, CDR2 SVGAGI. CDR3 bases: TGTGCCAGCAGTATCTCGGCCGAGCTCTCTGGAAACACCATATATTTT. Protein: CASSISAELSGNTIYF.

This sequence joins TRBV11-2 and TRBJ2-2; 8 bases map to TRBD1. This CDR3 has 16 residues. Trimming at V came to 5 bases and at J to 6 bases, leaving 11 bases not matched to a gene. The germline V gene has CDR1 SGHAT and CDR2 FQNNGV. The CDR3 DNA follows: TGTGCCAGCAGCAAACGACAGGGGACCATTCCCGGGGAGCTGTTTTTT. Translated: CASSKRQGTIPGELFF. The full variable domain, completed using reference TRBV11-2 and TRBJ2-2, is EAGVAQSPRYKIIEKRQSVAFWCNPISGHATLYWYQQILGQGPKLLIQFQNNGVVDDSQLPKDRFSAERLKGVDSTLKIQPAKLEDSAVYLCASSKRQGTIPGELFFGEGSRLTVL.

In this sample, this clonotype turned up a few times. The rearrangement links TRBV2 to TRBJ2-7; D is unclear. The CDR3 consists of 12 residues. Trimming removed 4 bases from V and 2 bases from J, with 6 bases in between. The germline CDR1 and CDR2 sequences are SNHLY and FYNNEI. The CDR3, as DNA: TGTGCCAGCAGTGGAGAGGCCTACGAGCAGTACTTC. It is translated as CASSGEAYEQYF.

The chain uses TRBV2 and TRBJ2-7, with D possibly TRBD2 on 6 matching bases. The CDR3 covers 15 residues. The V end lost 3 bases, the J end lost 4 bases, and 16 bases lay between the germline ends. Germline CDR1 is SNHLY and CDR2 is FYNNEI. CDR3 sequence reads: CASSDTRLGGYEQYF. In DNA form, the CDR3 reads TGTGCCAGCAGTGATACGAGGCTTGGGGGGTACGAGCAGTACTTC.

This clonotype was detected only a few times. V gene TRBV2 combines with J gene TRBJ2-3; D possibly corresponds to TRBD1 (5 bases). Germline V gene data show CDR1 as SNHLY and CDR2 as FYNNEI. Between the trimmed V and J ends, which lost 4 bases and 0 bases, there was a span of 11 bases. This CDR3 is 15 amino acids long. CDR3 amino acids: CASSAPGPSTDTQYF. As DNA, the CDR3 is TGTGCCAGCAGTGCCCCAGGGCCCAGCACAGATACGCAGTATTTT.

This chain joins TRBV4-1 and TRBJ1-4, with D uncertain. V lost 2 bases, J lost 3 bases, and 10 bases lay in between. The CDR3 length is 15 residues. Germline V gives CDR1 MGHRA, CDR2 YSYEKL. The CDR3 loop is CASSQNWAANEKLFF. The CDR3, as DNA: TGCGCCAGCAGCCAAAATTGGGCGGCTAATGAAAAACTGTTTTTT.